Listed below are T cell receptor beta chains from one sample, sequenced in a study of OX40 agonist ivuxolimab in advanced cancers. Sequencing was performed with immunoSEQ multiplex PCR; in TCRdb, only in-frame clones are kept and a portion is missing. The sample carries some 65,000 clones, roughly 80% recorded once. The source was CD4+ or CD8+ T cells sorted from blood, collected in a trial of the OX40 agonist ivuxolimab. Source of these receptors: an adult with an advanced solid tumor such as melanoma, head and neck, liver or kidney cancer. CDR3s include the opening cysteine and the closing phenylalanine or tryptophan. D genes are given only for firm matches. Not every row has a clone size; where given, it reads once, few, many or a size class.

j_gene: TRBJ1-3
v_gene: TRBV21-1
abundance: .
d_gene: .
CDR3aa: CASSHPTGTSGNTIYF
CDR3nt: TGTGCCAGCAGCCATCCGACAGGTACCTCTGGAAACACCATATATTTT

j_gene: TRBJ1-4
v_gene: TRBV7-9
abundance: .
d_gene: TRBD1
CDR3aa: CASSLGTGTEKLFF
CDR3nt: TGTGCCAGCAGCTTAGGGACAGGGACTGAAAAACTGTTTTTT

j_gene: TRBJ2-5
v_gene: TRBV6-4
abundance: .
d_gene: .
CDR3aa: CASSALAGETQYF
CDR3nt: TGTGCCAGCAGTGCACTAGCAGGGGAGACCCAGTACTTC

j_gene: TRBJ1-2
v_gene: TRBV7-9
abundance: .
d_gene: .
CDR3aa: CASSRPLGYTF
CDR3nt: TGTGCCAGCAGCCGGCCACTCGGCTACACCTTC

j_gene: TRBJ2-1
v_gene: TRBV27
abundance: .
d_gene: .
CDR3aa: CASSLWREGGEQFF
CDR3nt: TGTGCCAGCAGTTTATGGCGGGAAGGGGGTGAGCAGTTCTTC

j_gene: TRBJ2-7
v_gene: TRBV15
abundance: once
d_gene: .
CDR3aa: CATSSSSTYEQYF
CDR3nt: TGTGCCACCAGCTCCAGTTCGACCTACGAGCAGTACTTC

j_gene: TRBJ1-5
v_gene: TRBV6-1
abundance: .
d_gene: .
CDR3aa: CASSERAGVQPQHF
CDR3nt: TGTGCCAGCAGTGAAAGGGCAGGGGTTCAGCCCCAGCATTTT

j_gene: TRBJ1-2
v_gene: TRBV5-1
abundance: .
d_gene: TRBD1
CDR3aa: CASSLQGAQGYTF
CDR3nt: TGCGCCAGCAGCTTGCAGGGGGCGCAGGGCTACACCTTC

j_gene: TRBJ2-5
v_gene: TRBV30
abundance: .
d_gene: TRBD1
CDR3aa: CAWRAQQGAWETQYF
CDR3nt: TGTGCCTGGAGAGCCCAGCAGGGGGCTTGGGAGACCCAGTACTTC

j_gene: TRBJ2-7
v_gene: TRBV30
abundance: .
d_gene: .
CDR3aa: CAWQGSYEQYF
CDR3nt: TGTGCCTGGCAGGGATCCTACGAGCAGTACTTC

j_gene: TRBJ1-4
v_gene: TRBV6-6
abundance: .
d_gene: .
CDR3aa: CASSYRAINEKLFF
CDR3nt: TGTGCCAGCAGTTACAGGGCTATTAATGAAAAACTGTTTTTT

j_gene: TRBJ1-1
v_gene: TRBV7-8
abundance: .
d_gene: TRBD1
CDR3aa: CASSYSNLGQGVEAFF
CDR3nt: TGTGCCAGCAGCTACTCTAACTTGGGACAGGGGGTCGAAGCTTTCTTT

j_gene: TRBJ2-1
v_gene: TRBV30
abundance: few
d_gene: TRBD2
CDR3aa: CAWTPGLGVDEQFF
CDR3nt: TGTGCCTGGACCCCGGGACTAGGGGTCGATGAGCAGTTCTTC

j_gene: TRBJ1-5
v_gene: TRBV6-5
abundance: .
d_gene: .
CDR3aa: CASSWGGGQPQHF
CDR3nt: TGTGCCAGCAGTTGGGGCGGGGGTCAGCCCCAGCATTTT

j_gene: TRBJ1-4
v_gene: TRBV5-1
abundance: .
d_gene: .
CDR3aa: CASSLAEREKLFF
CDR3nt: TGCGCCAGCAGCTTGGCCGAGCGTGAAAAACTGTTTTTT

j_gene: TRBJ1-2
v_gene: TRBV30
abundance: .
d_gene: .
CDR3aa: CAWTSGGVNYGYTF
CDR3nt: TGTGCCTGGACCTCAGGCGGGGTTAACTATGGCTACACCTTC

j_gene: TRBJ1-2
v_gene: TRBV19
abundance: .
d_gene: .
CDR3aa: CASSIGAANYGYTF
CDR3nt: TGTGCCAGTAGTATCGGGGCAGCAAACTATGGCTACACCTTC

j_gene: TRBJ2-5
v_gene: TRBV5-1
abundance: .
d_gene: .
CDR3aa: CASSPRGSETQYF
CDR3nt: TGCGCCAGCAGCCCCCGAGGATCAGAGACCCAGTACTTC

j_gene: TRBJ1-1
v_gene: TRBV5-1
abundance: .
d_gene: TRBD1
CDR3aa: CASSLWGPGQTNTEAFF
CDR3nt: TGCGCCAGCAGCTTGTGGGGTCCGGGACAGACGAACACTGAAGCTTTCTTT

j_gene: TRBJ2-5
v_gene: TRBV14
abundance: few
d_gene: .
CDR3aa: CASSPLRAQGMYF
CDR3nt: TGTGCCAGCAGCCCGTTGAGGGCGCAGGGAATGTACTTC

j_gene: TRBJ1-3
v_gene: TRBV7-9
abundance: .
d_gene: .
CDR3aa: CASSGGLSGNTIYF
CDR3nt: TGTGCCAGCAGCGGGGGGCTCTCTGGAAACACCATATATTTT

j_gene: TRBJ1-2
v_gene: TRBV7-9
abundance: .
d_gene: .
CDR3aa: CASSLVPGPGGYTF
CDR3nt: TGTGCCAGCAGCCTGGTACCGGGACCAGGTGGCTACACCTTC

j_gene: TRBJ2-1
v_gene: TRBV7-6
abundance: .
d_gene: TRBD1
CDR3aa: CASSPRPGGGNGEQFF
CDR3nt: TGTGCCAGCAGCCCCCGCCCAGGGGGCGGAAATGGTGAGCAGTTCTTC

j_gene: TRBJ1-2
v_gene: TRBV11-2
abundance: .
d_gene: .
CDR3aa: CASSFLSPNYGYTF
CDR3nt: TGTGCCAGCAGCTTCTTAAGCCCCAACTATGGCTACACCTTC

j_gene: TRBJ1-1
v_gene: TRBV2
abundance: few
d_gene: .
CDR3aa: CASGPGQNTEAFF
CDR3nt: TGTGCCAGCGGACCGGGACAGAACACTGAAGCTTTCTTT

j_gene: TRBJ2-5
v_gene: TRBV18
abundance: .
d_gene: .
CDR3aa: CANSPRESQETQYF
CDR3nt: TGTGCCAACTCACCCCGGGAGAGCCAAGAGACCCAGTACTTC

j_gene: TRBJ2-7
v_gene: TRBV5-8
abundance: .
d_gene: TRBD1
CDR3aa: CASHSGTAIIEQYF
CDR3nt: TGTGCCAGCCACTCGGGGACAGCGATAATCGAGCAGTACTTC

j_gene: TRBJ2-7
v_gene: TRBV5-1
abundance: .
d_gene: TRBD1
CDR3aa: CASSLTGAGFYEQYF
CDR3nt: TGCGCCAGCAGCCTCACAGGGGCAGGATTCTACGAGCAGTACTTC

j_gene: TRBJ1-4
v_gene: TRBV6-1
abundance: .
d_gene: TRBD1
CDR3aa: CASRTGTDGPLLFF
CDR3nt: TGTGCCAGCAGGACCGGGACAGATGGACCCCTGCTGTTTTTT

j_gene: TRBJ2-7
v_gene: TRBV6-1
abundance: .
d_gene: .
CDR3aa: CASSRGVYEQYF
CDR3nt: TGTGCCAGCAGTCGGGGAGTCTACGAGCAGTACTTC

j_gene: TRBJ1-2
v_gene: TRBV29-1
abundance: .
d_gene: .
CDR3aa: CSVDETVKGYTF
CDR3nt: TGCAGCGTTGACGAGACAGTGAAGGGCTACACCTTC

j_gene: TRBJ2-5
v_gene: TRBV7-3
abundance: .
d_gene: TRBD2
CDR3aa: CASSLGPGLAEETQYF
CDR3nt: TGTGCCAGCAGCTTAGGGCCTGGACTAGCGGAAGAGACCCAGTACTTC

j_gene: TRBJ2-1
v_gene: TRBV7-6
abundance: .
d_gene: .
CDR3aa: CASSLGADSNNEQFF
CDR3nt: TGTGCCAGCAGCTTAGGGGCAGATTCCAACAATGAGCAGTTCTTC

j_gene: TRBJ2-7
v_gene: TRBV4-2
abundance: .
d_gene: TRBD1
CDR3aa: CASSRDSSYEQYF
CDR3nt: TGTGCCAGCAGCCGGGACAGCTCCTACGAGCAGTACTTC

j_gene: TRBJ1-1
v_gene: TRBV7-3
abundance: .
d_gene: TRBD1
CDR3aa: CASSPGQGLGWNTEAFF
CDR3nt: TGTGCCAGCAGCCCGGGACAGGGCTTGGGATGGAACACTGAAGCTTTCTTT

j_gene: TRBJ1-6
v_gene: TRBV12-2
abundance: .
d_gene: .
CDR3aa: CASRLPSPGTAFNSPLHF
CDR3nt: TGTGCAAGTCGCTTACCGTCGCCGGGGACAGCTTTTAATTCACCCCTCCACTTT

j_gene: TRBJ1-1
v_gene: TRBV10-3
abundance: .
d_gene: TRBD1
CDR3aa: CAIRTGANTEAFF
CDR3nt: TGTGCCATCAGGACAGGGGCGAACACTGAAGCTTTCTTT

j_gene: TRBJ1-3
v_gene: TRBV5-1
abundance: few
d_gene: .
CDR3aa: CASSLSTVSGNTIYF
CDR3nt: TGCGCCAGCAGCTTATCGACAGTCTCTGGAAACACCATATATTTT

j_gene: TRBJ1-2
v_gene: TRBV2
abundance: .
d_gene: .
CDR3aa: CASSEARASGYTF
CDR3nt: TGTGCCAGCAGTGAAGCTAGGGCGAGTGGCTACACCTTC

j_gene: TRBJ2-2
v_gene: TRBV6-1
abundance: .
d_gene: .
CDR3aa: CASRWGRNTGELFF
CDR3nt: TGTGCCAGCAGGTGGGGGCGGAACACCGGGGAGCTGTTTTTT

j_gene: TRBJ2-5
v_gene: TRBV2
abundance: .
d_gene: .
CDR3aa: CASSATWYQETQYF
CDR3nt: TGTGCCAGCAGCGCCACATGGTACCAAGAGACCCAGTACTTC

j_gene: TRBJ2-5
v_gene: TRBV28
abundance: .
d_gene: .
CDR3aa: CASSLYPRAEEQGETQYF
CDR3nt: TGTGCCAGCAGTTTATATCCGAGAGCGGAGGAGCAAGGGGAGACCCAGTACTTC

j_gene: TRBJ2-5
v_gene: TRBV7-9
abundance: .
d_gene: .
CDR3aa: CASSLVAETQYF
CDR3nt: TGTGCCAGCAGCTTAGTAGCAGAGACCCAGTACTTC

j_gene: TRBJ1-2
v_gene: TRBV5-1
abundance: .
d_gene: .
CDR3aa: CASSLEQGYGYTF
CDR3nt: TGCGCCAGCAGCTTGGAACAGGGCTATGGCTACACCTTC

j_gene: TRBJ2-2
v_gene: TRBV6-1
abundance: .
d_gene: .
CDR3aa: CASSARETGELFF
CDR3nt: TGTGCCAGCAGTGCCAGGGAAACCGGGGAGCTGTTTTTT

j_gene: TRBJ1-6
v_gene: TRBV5-1
abundance: .
d_gene: .
CDR3aa: CASSIQATGNIWSPLHF
CDR3nt: TGCGCCAGCAGTATACAGGCCACCGGTAATATATGGTCACCCCTCCACTTT

j_gene: TRBJ2-2
v_gene: TRBV7-3
abundance: .
d_gene: TRBD2
CDR3aa: CASSSTSGSRTGELFF
CDR3nt: TGTGCCAGCAGCTCCACTAGCGGGAGCCGCACCGGGGAGCTGTTTTTT